This T cell receptor beta chain came from a study of blood T cells in healthy people across ages. This clonotype was detected only a few times. Its antigen is as yet unknown. Through a sample-barcoded 5' primer and a J-beta primer mix, a second PCR was run for about 6 to 12 cycles. TCRdb re-analysed the 5' RACE reads in MiXCR, keeping a single row per CDR3 protein. The sample contains about a million distinct CDR3 sequences, more than 30% of which appear only once. V was clipped by 4 bases and J by 1 base, with 10 bases between them. CDR3 length: 14 amino acids. Per germline, CDR1 SGHRS and CDR2 YFSETQ. Each donor supplied approximately 10 milliliters of peripheral blood. Regarding the study as a whole: Estimates drawn from one million T cells were deemed to understate diversity. Across the age range, TCR beta diversity per million T cells fell in a roughly linear way. Both higher diversity and more naive CD4+ cells marked long-lived donors when set against aged donors.

The clonotype comes from a man aged 18 to 29 in good health. The sequencing input was blood. The V call is TRBV5-1, the J call TRBJ2-3, with no clear D. The CDR3 loop reads CASSRTTGTDTQYF. As DNA, the CDR3 is TGCGCCAGCAGCCGGACCACTGGCACAGATACGCAGTATTTT.